A single sample is the source of the 30 T cell receptor beta chains below, sequenced in a study of cytomegalovirus exposure and HLA in healthy donors. Vbeta (60) and Jbeta (13) primers were used in the PCR. Profiled with immunoSEQ multiplex PCR; TCRdb holds only in-frame clones, not every one. The sample has 55,000 to 85,000 clones. Specimen: PBMCs. These receptors were taken from a female donor in good health and CMV-seropositive.

CDR3 residues: CASRSDKNTEAFF. For the CDR3, the DNA is TGTGCCAGCAGATCGGACAAGAACACTGAAGCTTTCTTT. The chain recombines TRBV2 with TRBJ1-1, with a possible D match to TRBD1 (5 bases). CDR3 length: 13 amino acids. The V gene lost 6 bases and the J gene lost 1 base, with 9 bases spanning the gap. Germline V lookup: CDR1 SNHLY, CDR2 FYNNEI. Together with reference TRBV2 and TRBJ1-1, the CDR3 gives the full variable domain: EPEVTQTPSHQVTQMGQEVILRCVPISNHLYFYWYRQILGQKVEFLVSFYNNEISEKSEIFDDQFSVERPDGSNFTLKIRSTKLEDSAMYFCASRSDKNTEAFFGQGTRLTVV.

This chain links TRBV28 with TRBJ2-2, with 8 nucleotides matching TRBD2. CDR1 and CDR2 from the germline V gene are MDHEN and SYDVKM. Trimming took 3 bases from V and 3 from J; bases not matched to a gene: 3. The CDR3 length is 15 residues. The CDR3 bases are TGTGCCAGCAGTTTTCCGGGAGGGTACACCGGGGAGCTGTTTTTT. It translates to CASSFPGGYTGELFF. Variable domain in full (rest from reference TRBV28 and TRBJ2-2): DVKVTQSSRYLVKRTGEKVFLECVQDMDHENMFWYRQDPGLGLRLIYFSYDVKMKEKGDIPEGYSVSREKKERFSLILESASTNQTSMYLCASSFPGGYTGELFFGEGSRLTVL.

The chain carries TRBV29-1 and TRBJ1-1; D is uncertain. V shed 0 bases and J shed 4 bases, with 6 bases lying between them. The germline CDR1 and CDR2 sequences are SQVTM and ANQGSEA. The CDR3 spans 12 residues. The CDR3 DNA follows: TGCAGCGTTGAAGAGGAGGGCACTGAAGCTTTCTTT. Translating gives CSVEEEGTEAFF.

This rearrangement joins TRBV5-1 to TRBJ2-5, with TRBD2 matching over 11 bases. The germline gives CDR1 SGHRS, CDR2 YFSETQ. J was trimmed by 5 bases and V by 4 bases; bases with no gene match: 7. This CDR3 is 15 amino acids long. Here the CDR3 DNA reads TGCGCCAGCAGCAGGAGCCTAGCGGGAGGCGAGACCCAGTACTTC. Amino acids: CASSRSLAGGETQYF. Drawing the rest from reference TRBV5-1 and TRBJ2-5, the complete variable domain is KAGVTQTPRYLIKTRGQQVTLSCSPISGHRSVSWYQQTPGQGLQFLFEYFSETQRNKGNFPGRFSGRQFSNSRSEMNVSTLELGDSALYLCASSRSLAGGETQYFGPGTRLLVL.

This chain links TRBV15 with TRBJ2-7; TRBD2 agrees at 11 bases. The CDR3 is 17 amino acids. CDR1 and CDR2 (germline): LNHNV, YYDKDF (reference sequence). Trimming removed 3 bases from V and 2 bases from J; junction bases left unmatched: 9. CDR3 region: CATSSVTSGGTAYEQYF. In DNA form, the CDR3 reads TGTGCCACCAGCAGCGTTACTAGCGGGGGAACCGCCTACGAGCAGTACTTC. Full variable domain (rest looked up from reference TRBV15 and TRBJ2-7): DAMVIQNPRYQVTQFGKPVTLSCSQTLNHNVMYWYQQKSSQAPKLLFHYYDKDFNNEADTPDNFQSRRPNTSFCFLDIRSPGLGDTAMYLCATSSVTSGGTAYEQYFGPGTRLTVT.

The genes are TRBV19 and TRBJ2-1; possible D gene TRBD1, 5 bases. This CDR3 is built from 14 residues. V lost 8 bases, J lost 5 bases, and 16 bases lay in between. CDR1 and CDR2 (germline): LNHDA, SQIVND (reference sequence). The CDR3 is CASGAGLGNNEQFF. Written as DNA, the CDR3 is TGTGCCAGTGGGGCCGGGTTAGGGAACAATGAGCAGTTCTTC.

V usage is TRBV9 and J usage is TRBJ1-1; D gene unclear. Germline V lookup: CDR1 SGDLS, CDR2 YYNGEE. The CDR3 sequence is 14 residues long. V lost 4 bases, J lost 0 bases, and 10 bases lay in between. Here the CDR3 reads CASSPDGLNTEAFF. CDR3 sequence (DNA): TGTGCCAGCAGCCCAGACGGGTTGAACACTGAAGCTTTCTTT. The entire variable domain, with the rest obtained from reference TRBV9 and TRBJ1-1, is as follows: DSGVTQTPKHLITATGQRVTLRCSPRSGDLSVYWYQQSLDQGLQFLIQYYNGEERAKGNILERFSAQQFPDLHSELNLSSLELGDSALYFCASSPDGLNTEAFFGQGTRLTVV.

The chain carries TRBV6-5 and TRBJ2-1; 9 bases match TRBD1. The trim removed 2 bases at V and 0 bases at J, leaving 2 bases unmatched. There are 16 residues in the CDR3. The V gene's germline CDR1 is MNHEY and CDR2 SVGAGI. The CDR3 sequence: CASSYGQGSSYNEQFF. For the CDR3, the DNA is TGTGCCAGCAGTTACGGACAGGGGAGCTCCTACAATGAGCAGTTCTTC.

The rearrangement uses TRBV6-1 and TRBJ1-3; D is unclear. The germline V gene has CDR1 MNHNS and CDR2 SASEGT. The CDR3 extends over 12 amino acids. Deletions cut 4 bases from V and 10 bases from J, with 11 bases between. CDR3 amino acids: CASSGISGTIYF. As DNA, the CDR3 is TGTGCCAGCAGTGGAATCAGCGGAACCATATATTTT.

The chain uses TRBV5-6 and TRBJ1-2; D unclear. Trimming left V 3 bases short and J 4 bases short, with 16 bases between. The CDR3 totals 15 residues. Looked up from germline, CDR1 is SGHDT and CDR2 is YYEEEE. CDR3 residues: CASSSSTGETYGYTF. Written as DNA, the CDR3 is TGTGCCAGCAGCTCGTCGACCGGGGAAACCTATGGCTACACCTTC.

The chain couples TRBV29-1 to TRBJ2-7; the match to TRBD1 covers 8 bases. The germline V gene has CDR1 SQVTM and CDR2 ANQGSEA. CDR3 size: 12 residues. Losses at the gene ends were 5 bases for V and 3 bases for J; bases not matched to a gene: 3. The chain's CDR3 is CSVKGQGYEQYF. The CDR3 DNA sequence: TGCAGCGTTAAAGGACAGGGCTACGAGCAGTACTTC.

This sequence joins TRBV7-2 and TRBJ2-5, with 9 bases that match TRBD2. Per the germline V gene, CDR1 is SGHTA and CDR2 is FQGNSA. The CDR3 totals 14 residues. V was pared by 0 bases and J by 5 bases, with 1 base of the junction left unmatched. The CDR3: CASSLAAGGETQYF. The CDR3 DNA reads as TGTGCCAGCAGCTTAGCAGCGGGGGGTGAGACCCAGTACTTC. Supplemented by reference TRBV7-2 and TRBJ2-5, the full variable domain reads GAGVSQSPSNKVTEKGKDVELRCDPISGHTALYWYRQSLGQGLEFLIYFQGNSAPDKSGLPSDRFSAERTGGSVSTLTIQRTQQEDSAVYLCASSLAAGGETQYFGPGTRLLVL.

The chain combines TRBV6-5 with TRBJ1-2, with TRBD1 as a possible D gene (5 bases). CDR1 and CDR2 from the germline V gene are MNHEY and SVGAGI. This CDR3 contains 15 residues. The V gene lost 2 bases and the J gene lost 1 base, with 11 bases spanning the gap. In nucleotides, the CDR3 is TGTGCCAGCAGTTACGGGGGAGGGAGTAACTATGGCTACACCTTC. Protein sequence: CASSYGGGSNYGYTF.

This chain uses TRBV18 with TRBJ2-5; possible D gene TRBD1, 6 bases. The CDR3 spans 14 residues. V dropped 3 bases and J dropped 0 bases, with 8 bases sitting between them. The germline CDR1 and CDR2 sequences are KGHSH and LQKENI. CDR3 bases: TGTGCCAGCTCACCTCGGACAGACCAAGAGACCCAGTACTTC. Its protein is CASSPRTDQETQYF.

The rearrangement joins TRBV7-9 to TRBJ2-7; 10 positions agree with TRBD2. V shed 5 bases and J 4 bases; nucleotides not matched to a gene: 11. Germline V gene lookup returns CDR1 SEHNR and CDR2 FQNEAQ (reference sequence). The CDR3 sequence is 16 residues long. The chain's CDR3 is CASSPPLSGGAYEQYF. The CDR3 region has the DNA TGTGCCAGCAGCCCGCCTTTGAGCGGGGGGGCGTACGAGCAGTACTTC. Complete variable domain (other parts from reference TRBV7-9 and TRBJ2-7): DTGVSQNPRHKITKRGQNVTFRCDPISEHNRLYWYRQTLGQGPEFLTYFQNEAQLEKSRLLSDRFSAERPKGSFSTLEIQRTEQGDSAMYLCASSPPLSGGAYEQYFGPGTRLTVT.

The rearrangement uses TRBV6-1 and TRBJ1-2; a weak D match, TRBD1 (5 bases). Germline CDR1 MNHNS, CDR2 SASEGT. V was shortened by 1 base and J by 4 bases, with 10 bases between the two germline ends. The CDR3 has 14 residues. CDR3 sequence (DNA): TGTGCCAGCAGTGAAGGCAGGGACTTCTATGGCTACACCTTC. Translated, it gives CASSEGRDFYGYTF.

V is TRBV29-1 and J is TRBJ2-7; TRBD1 matches at 9 bases. Losses at the gene ends were 3 bases for V and 2 bases for J; bases not matched to a gene: 5. In germline, CDR1 is SQVTM, CDR2 ANQGSEA. This CDR3 comprises 14 residues. The CDR3 spells CSVDGTGNPYEQYF. CDR3 nucleotides: TGCAGCGTTGACGGGACAGGGAATCCCTACGAGCAGTACTTC.

This chain uses TRBV7-6 with TRBJ2-7; 11 bases agree with TRBD1. The V gene end was trimmed by 4 bases and the J gene end by 3 bases; junction bases not matched to a gene: 2. This CDR3 is built from 14 residues. Per germline, CDR1 SGHVS and CDR2 FNYEAQ. The CDR3 nucleotides read TGTGCCAGCAGCTCCGGGACAGGGGGCTACGAGCAGTACTTC. This gives the protein CASSSGTGGYEQYF.

This sequence joins TRBV28 and TRBJ1-1; TRBD1 agrees at 7 bases. The CDR3 is 16 amino acids. The V gene end was trimmed by 5 bases and the J gene end by 0 bases; junction bases not matched to a gene: 9. The germline gives CDR1 MDHEN, CDR2 SYDVKM. CDR3 DNA: TGTGCCAGCAGTGCCACAGGGGACGGCATGAACACTGAAGCTTTCTTT. This gives the protein CASSATGDGMNTEAFF.

The rearrangement uses TRBV6-5 and TRBJ1-2; TRBD1 matches 7 bases. Trimming at V came to 0 bases and at J to 5 bases, leaving 3 bases not matched to a gene. The germline CDR1 and CDR2 sequences are MNHEY and SVGAGI. The CDR3 extends over 14 amino acids. CDR3 in amino acids: CASSYSQGEYGYTF. CDR3 in DNA: TGTGCCAGCAGTTACTCGCAGGGGGAGTATGGCTACACCTTC.

This rearrangement joins TRBV4-2 to TRBJ1-1, with D possibly matching TRBD1 (5 bases). The CDR3 totals 15 residues. CDR1 is LGHNA and CDR2 is YNFKEQ in the germline V gene. The ends were cut back, 1 base at V and 1 base at J, with 10 bases in the middle. Here the CDR3 reads CASSQGGAKNTEAFF. In DNA, the CDR3 is TGTGCCAGCAGCCAAGGTGGGGCCAAGAACACTGAAGCTTTCTTT.

This sequence joins TRBV30 and TRBJ1-4; D is possibly TRBD1 (5 bases). Trimming pared 2 bases from V and 3 bases from J, leaving 7 bases between. This CDR3 contains 13 residues. CDR1 GTSNPN and CDR2 SVGIG come from the germline V gene (reference sequence). The CDR3 DNA follows: TGTGCCTGGAGTCGGGGGTCTAATGAAAAACTGTTTTTT. It specifies CAWSRGSNEKLFF.

The V and J genes are TRBV5-1 and TRBJ2-3; TRBD2 might be the D (5 bases). The CDR3 runs to 15 residues. Trimming cost V 0 bases and J 1 base, with 9 bases left between them. The germline gives CDR1 SGHRS, CDR2 YFSETQ. Here the CDR3 DNA reads TGCGCCAGCAGCTTGGGAGGGTCAGGCACAGATACGCAGTATTTT. Translating it yields CASSLGGSGTDTQYF.

The chain carries TRBV5-4 and TRBJ2-5, with 7 nucleotides matching TRBD1. The trim removed 4 bases at V and 2 bases at J, leaving 11 bases unmatched. There are 16 residues in the CDR3. Germline lookup yields CDR1 SGHNT and CDR2 YYREEE (reference sequence). In DNA, the CDR3 is TGTGCCAGCAGCCTCCGGACAGGTAACGCTCAAGAGACCCAGTACTTC. Encoded protein: CASSLRTGNAQETQYF.

The genes are TRBV4-1 and TRBJ2-5; perhaps TRBD2 as D (6 bases). The J call is in doubt because the DNA end fits TRBJ2-7 better. This CDR3 region has 14 residues. From germline, CDR1 is MGHRA and CDR2 YSYEKL. CDR3 in amino acids: CASSPAGTAGEQYF. The CDR3 nucleotides are TGCGCCAGCAGCCCCGCGGGGACGGCCGGCGAGCAGTACTTC.

With respect to this clone: One junction end does not reproduce the germline sequence, and a read error may be involved. The chain recombines TRBV10-2 with TRBJ1-2; D not resolved. The length of the CDR3 is 13 residues. CDR1 and CDR2 (germline): WSHSY, SAAADI. CDR3 DNA sequence: TGCGCCAGCAGTGTAGGCGGTAACGATGGCTACACCTTC. This gives the protein CASSVGGNDGYTF.

The rearrangement joins TRBV5-5 to TRBJ1-5; D unresolved. CDR3 length equals 13 residues. Per the germline V gene, CDR1 is SGHKS and CDR2 is YYEKEE (reference sequence). Trimming cost V 0 bases and J 6 bases, with 7 bases left between them. The CDR3: CASSLDSSQPQHF. The DNA of the CDR3 is TGTGCCAGCAGCTTGGATTCTTCTCAGCCCCAGCATTTT.

The CDR3 nucleotides read TGTGCCAGCAGTCCGACAGGGCATTACACTGAAGCTTTCTTT. Translation: CASSPTGHYTEAFF. The chain carries TRBV28 and TRBJ1-1, with 7 bases fitting TRBD1. Germline trimming cut 5 bases from V and 3 bases from J; bases unmatched to any gene: 6. The CDR3 is 14 amino acids. In germline, CDR1 is MDHEN, CDR2 SYDVKM. The whole variable domain, filled in from reference TRBV28 and TRBJ1-1, reads DVKVTQSSRYLVKRTGEKVFLECVQDMDHENMFWYRQDPGLGLRLIYFSYDVKMKEKGDIPEGYSVSREKKERFSLILESASTNQTSMYLCASSPTGHYTEAFFGQGTRLTVV.

The genes are TRBV19 and TRBJ1-5; D is unresolved. V shed 2 bases and J shed 7 bases, with 12 bases lying between them. This CDR3 is built from 14 residues. From germline, CDR1 is LNHDA and CDR2 SQIVND (reference sequence). CDR3 region: CASSIMGSGQPQHF. CDR3 nucleotides: TGTGCCAGTAGTATAATGGGGTCGGGACAGCCCCAGCATTTT.

This chain joins TRBV6-4 and TRBJ1-1, with 8 positions matching TRBD1. J gave up 8 bases and V 6 bases, and 8 bases lay outside the gene matches. The CDR3 is 13 residues long. Germline lookup yields CDR1 MRHNA and CDR2 SNTAGT. In nucleotides, the CDR3 is TGTGCCAGCAGACGGACAGGGAGTCCCGAAGCTTTCTTT. Encoded protein: CASRRTGSPEAFF.